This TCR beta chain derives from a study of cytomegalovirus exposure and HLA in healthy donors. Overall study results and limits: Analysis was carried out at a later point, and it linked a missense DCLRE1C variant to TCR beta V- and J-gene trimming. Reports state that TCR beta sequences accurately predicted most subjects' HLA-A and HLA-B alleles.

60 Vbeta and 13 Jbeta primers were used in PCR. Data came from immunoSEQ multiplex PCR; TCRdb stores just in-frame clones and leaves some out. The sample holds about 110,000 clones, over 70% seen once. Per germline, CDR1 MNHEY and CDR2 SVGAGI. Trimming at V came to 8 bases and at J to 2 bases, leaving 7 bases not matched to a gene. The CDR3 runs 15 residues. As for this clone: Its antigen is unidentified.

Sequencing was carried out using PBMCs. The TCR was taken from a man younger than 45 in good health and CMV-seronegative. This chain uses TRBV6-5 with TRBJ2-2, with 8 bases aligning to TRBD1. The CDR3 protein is CASFNRGINTGELFF. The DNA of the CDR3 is TGTGCCAGCTTCAACAGGGGGATTAACACCGGGGAGCTGTTTTTT.